This TCR beta chain appears in the sequencing data of a study of OX40 agonist ivuxolimab in advanced cancers. On the study more broadly: Each dose-escalation patient presented with hepatocellular carcinoma, melanoma, renal cell or head and neck cancer. Partial responses were observed in three patients, of whom one had hepatocellular carcinoma and two had cutaneous melanoma.

Libraries were prepared by immunoSEQ multiplex PCR; TCRdb keeps only in-frame clonotypes and omits some of them. The profile shows around 70,000 clones, roughly four fifths of them singletons. Broader study findings: Both CD4+ and CD8+ T cell populations in blood had undergone clonal expansion by week 6 at 0.1 to 3.0 mg/kg. Expanded clones belonging to CD8+ T cells outnumbered, on average, those of CD4+.

For this clone: Its antigen is unknown.

Unmatched junction bases numbered 10, after V lost 4 bases and J lost 2 bases. The germline gives CDR1 SGHDN, CDR2 FVKESK. The CDR3 runs to 17 residues. The sequence was obtained from an adult with an advanced solid tumor such as melanoma, head and neck, liver or kidney cancer. The sample in question was CD4+ or CD8+ T cells sorted from blood, obtained in a trial of the OX40 agonist ivuxolimab. The J gene is TRBJ1-2, the V gene TRBV14, with 10 bases identical to TRBD1. The CDR3 loop reads CASSPTRDRGSNYGYTF. Written as DNA, the CDR3 is TGTGCCAGCAGCCCTACCCGGGACAGGGGATCCAACTATGGCTACACCTTC.